This T cell receptor beta chain was found in a study of identical twins. This clonotype was seen only a few times. In every case, the donor was a healthy Caucasian. CDR1 and CDR2 (germline): SNHLY, FYNNEI. The CDR3 consists of 15 residues. V dropped 10 bases and J dropped 0 bases, with 17 bases sitting between them. A universal primer site was added by template switching, and unique molecular identifiers were carried by the cDNA. One entry per CDR3 protein, called by TCRdb with MiXCR from the 5' RACE reads. The sample shows around 250,000 distinct CDR3 sequences, about 7.3% of them seen only once. Another study also made use of these data, one on yellow fever vaccine responses in identical twins.

The chain recombines TRBV2 with TRBJ2-3; D not certain. The sample was memory (CD45RO+) T cells sorted from blood. The source is a young woman in good health. In DNA, the CDR3 is TGTGCCACCCGAATACAGAGTACTAGCACAGATACGCAGTATTTT. Its protein product is CATRIQSTSTDTQYF.